Below, one T cell receptor (beta chain) is given with its context. Its antigen is currently unknown. The data were taken from a study of OX40 agonist ivuxolimab in advanced cancers. Study overall: The patients' treatment was ivuxolimab, an agonistic anti-OX40 (CD134) antibody. The dose-escalation cohort was about 80% male, with a mean age of around 54 years, ranging about 23 to 79. Having had anti-PD-1, anti-PD-L1 or anti-CTLA-4 therapy before was allowed, and approximately 40% had some. Study findings and constraints: Expanded clones belonging to CD8+ T cells outnumbered, on average, those of CD4+.

The protocol was immunoSEQ multiplex PCR, while the TCRdb copy is restricted to in-frame clones and leaves out a portion. The table shows tens of thousands of clones, with roughly 82% occurring only once. The trim removed 11 bases at V and 2 bases at J, leaving 7 bases unmatched. The germline CDR1 and CDR2 sequences are SNHLY and FYNNEI. The CDR3 loop spans 14 amino acids. This rearrangement joins TRBV2 to TRBJ2-3, with 10 bases aligning to TRBD2. The clonotype comes from an adult with an advanced solid tumor such as melanoma, head and neck, liver or kidney cancer. The sequencing here drew on CD4+ or CD8+ T cells sorted from blood, taken in a trial of the OX40 agonist ivuxolimab. This CDR3 reads CARTLAGNTDTQYF. The CDR3 DNA is TGTGCCCGAACACTAGCGGGGAACACAGATACGCAGTATTTT.